The source of this TCR beta chain is a study of cytomegalovirus exposure and HLA in healthy donors. Germline CDR1 is SGHAT and CDR2 is FQNNGV. V was cut by 1 base and J by 2 bases, with 5 bases left in between. The CDR3 covers 13 residues. Points on this clone: Its antigen is as yet unknown.

The study's findings and limits: Accounts indicate the classifier identified cytomegalovirus status with strong specificity and sensitivity.

TCRdb's copy holds only in-frame clones and misses some; the assay was immunoSEQ multiplex PCR. This sample has some 140,000 clones; approximately 84% occur once, and the top ten carry 1.4%. The sample consisted of PBMCs. This sequence originates from a woman aged 30 to 39 in good health and CMV-seronegative. The V gene is TRBV11-2, the J gene TRBJ2-5, with D unclear. CDR3 protein: CASSLGLQETQYF. The DNA of the CDR3 is TGTGCCAGCAGCTTAGGACTTCAAGAGACCCAGTACTTC.